Listed below are T cell receptor beta chains from one sample, sequenced in a study of cytomegalovirus exposure and HLA in healthy donors. Produced via immunoSEQ multiplex PCR; TCRdb's table is partial and in-frame only. The data show 150,000 to 200,000 clones, less than 80% seen once. The sequencing sample was made of PBMCs. The receptors shown here come from a woman in her twenties or thirties in good health and CMV-seropositive. The CDR3 runs from the conserved cysteine through the conserved F or W. D genes are given only for firm matches. For some rows the clone size is stated as once, few or many, or as a class when expanded; others skip it.

>TRBV27|NA|NA|TRBJ1-1
CASSLYPPGNTEAFF
TGTGCCAGCAGTTTATATCCCCCAGGGAACACTGAAGCTTTCTTT
>TRBV11-3|TRBD1|few|TRBJ1-1
CASSLGTEGEAFF
TGTGCCAGCAGCCTCGGGACAGAGGGTGAAGCTTTCTTT
>TRBV23-1|TRBD2|NA|TRBJ2-5
CASSQSGLAGEETQYF
TGCGCCAGCAGTCAATCGGGGCTAGCGGGGGAAGAGACCCAGTACTTC
>TRBV5-1|TRBD2|NA|TRBJ2-3
CASSLPTSGGANTQYF
TGCGCCAGCAGCTTACCGACTAGCGGGGGGGCAAATACGCAGTATTTT
>TRBV13|NA|NA|TRBJ1-3
CASSYTVNSGNTIYF
TGTGCCAGCAGCTACACAGTGAACTCTGGAAACACCATATATTTT
>TRBV11-2|TRBD1|NA|TRBJ2-7
CASSLGQIYEQYF
TGTGCCAGCAGCTTGGGACAGATCTACGAGCAGTACTTC
>TRBV11-2|NA|few|TRBJ1-4
CASSLRGATNEKLFF
TGTGCCAGCAGCTTACGGGGTGCAACTAATGAAAAACTGTTTTTT
>TRBV6-5|TRBD1|NA|TRBJ2-7
CASTKGRDRGHEQYF
TGTGCCAGCACCAAGGGCCGGGACAGGGGCCACGAGCAGTACTTC
>TRBV5-1|NA|NA|TRBJ2-3
CASSPVTGQIADTQYF
TGCGCCAGCAGCCCGGTGACAGGTCAGATCGCAGATACGCAGTATTTT
>TRBV9|TRBD1|NA|TRBJ1-2
CASSVAGTAYGYTF
TGTGCCAGCAGCGTAGCGGGGACAGCTTATGGCTACACCTTC